This entry describes one T cell receptor beta chain. This clone's antigen is unknown. The sample holds no much larger clone one base away, and base qualities are not on file. The data are from a study of blood T cell repertoires in COVID-19 (dated by TCRdb to about 2020). Regarding the complete study: Samples from collaborators originated in the United States, Italy and Spain and spanned both the acute and convalescent phases of COVID-19. The prospective study material was composed of cDNA or gDNA derived from T cells, B-cell-depleted T cells, or PBMCs. Subjects who had been exposed to COVID-19, were actively infected with it, or had recovered from it provided the deeply sampled blood TCRbeta repertoires that made up the dataset. The repertoires were made available in a free public database intended to serve as a resource for research on the immune response to SARS-CoV-2. Samples came from the ongoing ImmuneRACE study (first 160 participants) plus 1,254 subjects from 6 global collaborators. A de-identified subject ID, COVID-19 status, age in years and sex were almost always included in the sample metadata. Where available, HLA class I and class II types were taken from metadata supplied by the sample provider and were not determined by assay-based typing. Overall study results and their limits: Clinical and demographic metadata were provided uncurated, with the amount varying by source and participant.

Whole blood was collected in K2EDTA tubes by collaborating institutions according to the institutions' own protocols. For TCRbeta analysis, collaborators shipped samples as frozen whole blood, isolated PBMCs, or DNA extracted from either of those sample types. TCRbeta CDR3 regions were amplified from genomic DNA by means of the immunoSEQ Assay, a bias-controlled multiplex PCR. The study's processing was this. Within the assay, amplification of reference gene primers was used to estimate how many nucleated cells each sample contained. To quantify the absolute abundance of each unique TCRbeta CDR3 rearrangement, sequence reads were collapsed and filtered. Productive Simpson clonality was computed per sample as the square root of Simpson's diversity index over productive rearrangements. TCRdb obtained this table from immuneACCESS and retained in-frame rearrangements with V and J assigned. These tables miss some clones; where compared with another copy, unresolved V genes account for less than half of the shortfall, and the remainder is unexplained. The V and J calls and clone size come from that table; D and trimming were worked out from the DNA. The sample table lists approximately 270,000 clones, 70% to 90% of them with a count of one. The top ten clonotypes cover around 1.5% of the sample.

V sheds 5 bases and J sheds 8 bases, leaving 19 bases between their ends. The CDR3 runs 14 residues from the cysteine to the phenylalanine. The kept DNA is CDR3 alone, 42 bases in frame from the first base. CDR1 and CDR2 were assigned from the germline V gene (reference sequence) as SGHKS and YYEKEE. The sequence came from an elderly man with acute or convalescent COVID-19. This sequence uses TRBV5-5 and TRBJ1-1, with TRBD1 tentatively as D gene (6 bases match). Input material: peripheral blood. At the DNA level, the sequence is TGTGCCAGCAGTTTGAGGGCGGATGGGGGCGAAGCTTTCTTT. Translation gives CASSLRADGGEAFF. The full variable domain, completed from the reference TRBV5-5 and TRBJ1-1 proteins outside the CDR3, reads DAGVTQSPTHLIKTRGQQVTLRCSPISGHKSVSWYQQVLGQGPQFIFQYYEKEERGRGNFPDRFSARQFPNYSSELNVNALLLGDSALYLCASSLRADGGEAFFGQGTRLTVV.